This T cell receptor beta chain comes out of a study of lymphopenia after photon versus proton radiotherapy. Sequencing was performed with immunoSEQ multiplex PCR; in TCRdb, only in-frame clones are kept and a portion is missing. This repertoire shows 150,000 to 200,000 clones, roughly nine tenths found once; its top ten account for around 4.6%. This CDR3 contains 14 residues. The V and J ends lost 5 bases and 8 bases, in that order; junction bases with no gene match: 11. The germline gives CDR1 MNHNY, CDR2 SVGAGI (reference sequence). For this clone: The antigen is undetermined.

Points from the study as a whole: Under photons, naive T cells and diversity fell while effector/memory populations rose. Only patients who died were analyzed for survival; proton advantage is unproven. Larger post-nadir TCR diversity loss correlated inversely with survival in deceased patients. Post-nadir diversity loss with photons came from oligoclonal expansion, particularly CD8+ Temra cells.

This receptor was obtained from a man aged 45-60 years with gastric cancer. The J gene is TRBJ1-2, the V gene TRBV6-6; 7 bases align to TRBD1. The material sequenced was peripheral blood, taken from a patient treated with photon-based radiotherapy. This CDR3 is CASSPDPGGGGYTF. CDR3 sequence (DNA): TGTGCCAGCAGTCCTGATCCAGGGGGAGGGGGCTACACCTTC.